This T cell receptor beta chain was sequenced during a study of blood T cell repertoires in COVID-19. About the study: Italy, Spain and the United States were the sources of the convalescent and acute COVID-19 samples. Sources were T cells, B-cell-depleted T cells, or PBMCs; the material itself was cDNA or gDNA.

In the authors' methods: Amplification from reference gene primers served as the basis for estimated nucleated cell counts. TCRdb keeps only in-frame clones here, not all; method: immunoSEQ multiplex PCR. From that table come the V and J calls and clone size; the DNA was used to work out D and trimming. Here the sample spans tens of thousands of clones, over 80% being singletons. Specimen: peripheral blood. The source of this sequence is a man in his 60s with active or convalescent COVID-19.

DNA of the CDR3: TGTGCCAGCAGCCCCCAGGCGGGGAAAAACATTCAGTACTTC. Residues: CASSPQAGKNIQYF. The chain has TRBV11-2 and TRBJ2-4; tentative D call: TRBD2 (6 bases). CDR3 length equals 14 residues. V was pared by 5 bases and J by 4 bases, with 12 bases between. Germline values: CDR1 SGHAT, CDR2 FQNNGV.